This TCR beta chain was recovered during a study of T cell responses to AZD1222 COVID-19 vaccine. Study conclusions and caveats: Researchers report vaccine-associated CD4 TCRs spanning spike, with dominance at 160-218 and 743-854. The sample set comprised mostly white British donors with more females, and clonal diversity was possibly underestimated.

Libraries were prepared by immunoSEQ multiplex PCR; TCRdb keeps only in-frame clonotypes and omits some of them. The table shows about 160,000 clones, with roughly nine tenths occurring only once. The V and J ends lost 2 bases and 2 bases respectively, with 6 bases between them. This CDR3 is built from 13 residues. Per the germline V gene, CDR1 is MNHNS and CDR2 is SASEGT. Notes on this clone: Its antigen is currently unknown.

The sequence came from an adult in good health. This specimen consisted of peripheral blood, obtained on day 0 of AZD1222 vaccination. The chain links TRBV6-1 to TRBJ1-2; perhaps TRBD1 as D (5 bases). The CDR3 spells CASSERDNYGYTF. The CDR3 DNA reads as TGTGCCAGCAGTGAAAGGGACAACTATGGCTACACCTTC.